This record covers a single T cell receptor beta chain. The sample originates from a study of blood T cell repertoires in COVID-19. In the study overall: T cells, B-cell-depleted T cells, or PBMCs supplied cDNA or gDNA.

Produced via immunoSEQ multiplex PCR; TCRdb's table is partial and in-frame only. The sample has some 170,000 clones; roughly 87% are singletons. The CDR3 sequence is 13 residues long. The V gene lost 6 bases and the J gene lost 6 bases, with 14 bases spanning the gap. Germline lookup yields CDR1 KGHSH and CDR2 LQKENI. The TCR sequence derives from a woman between 50 and 59 years old with acute or convalescent COVID-19. V and J are TRBV18 and TRBJ1-1, with D uncertain. Source material: peripheral blood. The CDR3 spells CASSGGLEAEAFF. CDR3 nucleotide sequence: TGTGCCAGCTCCGGAGGGTTAGAGGCTGAAGCTTTCTTT.